This TCR beta chain is drawn from a study of blood T cell repertoires in COVID-19. Across the study: Acute and convalescent COVID-19 specimens originated in the United States, Italy and Spain. T cells, B-cell-depleted T cells, or PBMCs provided the cDNA or gDNA that served as material.

In the original processing: Amplified reference gene primers provided the basis for estimating nucleated cell counts. Assay used: immunoSEQ multiplex PCR; TCRdb lists only in-frame clones, some missing. Clonal size and the V and J genes are those of that table, whereas D and trimming came from the DNA. The sample shows fewer than 200,000 clones, 80% to 95% of them seen only once. V lost 4 bases and J lost 3; bases outside the gene matches: 6. This CDR3 region has 14 residues. Germline-derived CDR1 and CDR2 are SGHRS and YFSETQ. The count of this clone is one. The V call is TRBV5-1, the J call TRBJ2-7; TRBD2 matches 8 bases. Material: peripheral blood. The clonotype originates from a man aged 25 to 40 with COVID-19, enrolled during active disease. The DNA for the CDR3 is TGCGCCAGCAGCCCCGCGGGGGGCGACTACGAGCAGTACTTC. Protein: CASSPAGGDYEQYF.